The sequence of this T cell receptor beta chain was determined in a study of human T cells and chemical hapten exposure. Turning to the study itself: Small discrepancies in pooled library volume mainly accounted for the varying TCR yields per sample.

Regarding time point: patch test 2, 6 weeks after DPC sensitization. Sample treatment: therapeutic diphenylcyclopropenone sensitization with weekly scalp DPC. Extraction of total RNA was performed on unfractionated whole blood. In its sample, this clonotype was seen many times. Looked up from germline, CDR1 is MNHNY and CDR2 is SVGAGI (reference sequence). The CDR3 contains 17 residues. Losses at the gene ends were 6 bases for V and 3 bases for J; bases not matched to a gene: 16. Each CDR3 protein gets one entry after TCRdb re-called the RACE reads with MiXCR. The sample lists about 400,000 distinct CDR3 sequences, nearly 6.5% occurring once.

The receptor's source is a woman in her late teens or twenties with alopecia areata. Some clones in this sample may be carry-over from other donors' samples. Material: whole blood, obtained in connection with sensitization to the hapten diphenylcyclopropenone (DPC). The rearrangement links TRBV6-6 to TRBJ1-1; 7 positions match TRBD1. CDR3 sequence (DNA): TGTGCCAGCAGCCCCAACAGGGGAAGTGTAGCTGACACTGAAGCTTTCTTT. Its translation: CASSPNRGSVADTEAFF.